This T cell receptor beta chain is drawn from a study of blood T cell repertoires in COVID-19. Germline V CDR1 and CDR2: MGHRA, YSYEKL. V was cut by 0 bases and J by 3 bases, with 12 bases left in between. The CDR3 consists of 15 residues. Only in-frame clones appear in the TCRdb table, and some are missing; sequencing was by immunoSEQ multiplex PCR. The sample records about 68,000 clones, more than 70% being singletons. The chain couples TRBV4-1 to TRBJ2-7, with unresolved D. The sequence was collected from a man in his forties or fifties with active COVID-19. Sequences were obtained from peripheral blood. CDR3 DNA sequence: TGCGCCAGCAGCCAAGATCGGCAGTACTACTACGAGCAGTACTTC. It translates to CASSQDRQYYYEQYF.